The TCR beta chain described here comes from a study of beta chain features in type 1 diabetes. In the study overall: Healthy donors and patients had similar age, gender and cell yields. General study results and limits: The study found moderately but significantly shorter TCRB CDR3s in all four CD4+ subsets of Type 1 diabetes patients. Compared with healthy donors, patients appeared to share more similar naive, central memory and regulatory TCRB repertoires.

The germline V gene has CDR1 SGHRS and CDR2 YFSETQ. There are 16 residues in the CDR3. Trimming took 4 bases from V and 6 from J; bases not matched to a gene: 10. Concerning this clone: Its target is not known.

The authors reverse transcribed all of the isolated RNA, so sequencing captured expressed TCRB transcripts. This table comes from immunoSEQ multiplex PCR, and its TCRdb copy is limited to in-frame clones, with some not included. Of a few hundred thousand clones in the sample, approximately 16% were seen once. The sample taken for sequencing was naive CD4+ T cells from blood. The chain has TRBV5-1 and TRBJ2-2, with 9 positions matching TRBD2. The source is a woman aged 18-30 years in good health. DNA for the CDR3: TGCGCCAGCAGCGCTACTAGCGGGCCAAAATCCGGGGAGCTGTTTTTT. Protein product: CASSATSGPKSGELFF.